The rows below give T cell receptor beta chains drawn from one sample of a study of T-cell reconstitution after alpha-beta-depleted transplantation in children. TCRdb re-analysed the PCR reads in MiXCR, keeping a single row per CDR3 protein. The sample holds almost 400,000 distinct CDR3 sequences, around 21% seen once. The sequencing here drew on PBMCs from the stem cell graft donor, taken from the stem cell graft. These receptors were obtained from a human donor who donated a stem cell graft to a child with acute myeloid leukemia. Both conserved end residues are part of each CDR3. Fields, in order: clone size, V gene, D gene, J gene, CDR3 DNA, CDR3 protein. A D gene is named only where the DNA matches it firmly. The size field is filled for only some rows; it gives once, few, many or a size class.

size: few
V: TRBV6-2/TRBV6-3
D: TRBD2
J: TRBJ2-1
DNA: TGTGCCAGCAGTGGAACCACTAGCGGAACTACCTACAATGAGCAGTTCTTC
CDR3: CASSGTTSGTTYNEQFF

size: many
V: TRBV29-1
D: TRBD1
J: TRBJ2-1
DNA: TGCAGCGCCCTCGGTGGGGACAGGTCTGGTTACAATGAGCAGTTCTTC
CDR3: CSALGGDRSGYNEQFF

size: few
V: TRBV5-1
D: TRBD2
J: TRBJ2-7
DNA: TGCGCCAGCAGCCAGGCTAGCGGTCTCTACGAGCAGTACTTC
CDR3: CASSQASGLYEQYF

size: NA
V: TRBV29-1
D: TRBD1
J: TRBJ2-1
DNA: TGCAGCGTTGTTCCCAGGACAGGGAGTGTCAATGAGCAGTTCTTC
CDR3: CSVVPRTGSVNEQFF

size: NA
V: TRBV12-3/TRBV12-4
D: NA
J: TRBJ1-5
DNA: TGTGCCAGCAGTCGGACGGCTATTGGCAATCAGCCCCAGCATTTT
CDR3: CASSRTAIGNQPQHF

size: many
V: TRBV20-1
D: NA
J: TRBJ1-1
DNA: TGCAGTGCTAGAGTTCCGGGGGGCACCACTGAAGCTTTCTTT
CDR3: CSARVPGGTTEAFF

size: NA
V: TRBV7-2
D: TRBD1
J: TRBJ2-5
DNA: TGTGCCAGCATGTCGTCCAGACAGGGGGTGGGAGAGACCCAGTACTTC
CDR3: CASMSSRQGVGETQYF

size: NA
V: TRBV28
D: TRBD2
J: TRBJ2-3
DNA: TGTGCCAGCAGTTTTCCGTCTTTAGCGGGAGGGGGGGATACGCAGTATTTT
CDR3: CASSFPSLAGGGDTQYF

size: many
V: TRBV12-3/TRBV12-4
D: TRBD1
J: TRBJ2-1
DNA: TGTGCCAGCAGTCCGACAGGGCCTTACAATGAGCAGTTCTTC
CDR3: CASSPTGPYNEQFF

size: NA
V: TRBV20-1
D: TRBD2
J: TRBJ2-7
DNA: TGCAGTGCTCCCAATAGCGGGACCGGCGAGCAGTACTTC
CDR3: CSAPNSGTGEQYF

size: NA
V: TRBV14
D: NA
J: TRBJ2-7
DNA: TGTGCCAGCAGCCAAAGTGGGGCAGGCTTCTATGGGGAGCAGTACTTC
CDR3: CASSQSGAGFYGEQYF

size: few
V: TRBV20-1
D: NA
J: TRBJ2-7
DNA: TGCAGTGCTAGAGGGACAGTCACCTACGAGCAGTACTTC
CDR3: CSARGTVTYEQYF

size: NA
V: TRBV20-1
D: TRBD2
J: TRBJ2-3
DNA: TGCAGTGCTGATTCCGCCGGGACTAGCGGGGTAGGGGCCTACACAGATACGCAGTATTTT
CDR3: CSADSAGTSGVGAYTDTQYF

size: NA
V: TRBV7-9
D: NA
J: TRBJ2-1
DNA: TGTGCCAGCAGCTTAACAGGGTTGAATGGCAATGAGCAGTTCTTC
CDR3: CASSLTGLNGNEQFF

size: NA
V: TRBV20-1
D: NA
J: TRBJ1-2
DNA: TGCAGTGCTAGCTTAAAAGGATGGGGTAACTATGGCTACACCTTC
CDR3: CSASLKGWGNYGYTF

size: few
V: TRBV24-1
D: NA
J: TRBJ2-1
DNA: TGTGCCACCAGTGAACCGGGAAAGGGCCACAATGAGCAGTTCTTC
CDR3: CATSEPGKGHNEQFF

size: NA
V: TRBV13
D: TRBD2
J: TRBJ2-3
DNA: TGTGCCAGCAGCCCCAAGACTAGCGGGAGGTCCACAGATACGCAGTATTTT
CDR3: CASSPKTSGRSTDTQYF

size: NA
V: TRBV5-1
D: TRBD2
J: TRBJ2-1
DNA: TGCGCCTCCACATTAGGGACTAGCGGGACCTACAATGAGCAGTTCTTC
CDR3: CASTLGTSGTYNEQFF

size: many
V: TRBV20-1
D: TRBD2
J: TRBJ2-5
DNA: TGCAGTGCTAGTGGGGCGGGAGGGCTGGAGACCCAGTACTTC
CDR3: CSASGAGGLETQYF

size: many
V: TRBV20-1
D: NA
J: TRBJ2-3
DNA: TGCAGTGCTAGAGGGACGGATACGCAGTATTTT
CDR3: CSARGTDTQYF

size: NA
V: TRBV3-1
D: NA
J: TRBJ2-7
DNA: TGTGCCAGCAGCCGCCAGGCGAGCTCCTACGAGCAGCACTTC
CDR3: CASSRQASSYEQHF

size: many
V: TRBV29-1
D: TRBD1
J: TRBJ1-5
DNA: TGCAGCGTTGAGCAGGGGGGGCCGGGTCAGCCCCAGCATTTT
CDR3: CSVEQGGPGQPQHF

size: NA
V: TRBV29-1
D: TRBD2
J: TRBJ2-7
DNA: TGCAGCGCTTGGACTAGCAACTACGAGCAGTACTTC
CDR3: CSAWTSNYEQYF

size: NA
V: TRBV27
D: NA
J: TRBJ2-7
DNA: TGTGCCAGCGGGACGCGCACCCTAGGGCAGTACTTC
CDR3: CASGTRTLGQYF

size: NA
V: TRBV6-2/TRBV6-3
D: TRBD1
J: TRBJ1-1
DNA: TGTGCCAGCAGCTACGGACAGGGTCGAGCTTTCTTT
CDR3: CASSYGQGRAFF

size: NA
V: TRBV12-3/TRBV12-4
D: TRBD2
J: TRBJ2-5
DNA: TGTGCCAGCAGTTTAGGACTAGCGGGAGGTGGAACGGAGACCCAGTACTTC
CDR3: CASSLGLAGGGTETQYF

size: few
V: TRBV5-1
D: TRBD2
J: TRBJ2-7
DNA: TGCGCCAGCAGCTTGGTAACGGCGGGAGTAGGCCCCCTCTACGAGCAGTACTTC
CDR3: CASSLVTAGVGPLYEQYF

size: NA
V: TRBV5-1
D: NA
J: TRBJ2-2
DNA: TGCGCCAGCAGGGAGGGGACGAACACCGGGGAGCTGTTTTTT
CDR3: CASREGTNTGELFF

size: NA
V: TRBV5-1
D: NA
J: TRBJ2-3
DNA: TGCGCCAGCAGCTTACAGGGCCCTCCGGGCACAGATACGCAGTATTTT
CDR3: CASSLQGPPGTDTQYF